A selection of T cell receptor beta chains follows, all from one sample in a study of T-cell reconstitution after alpha-beta-depleted transplantation in children. MiXCR, run by TCRdb on the PCR reads, gives a single entry per CDR3 protein. Of about 410,000 distinct CDR3 sequences detected, about 20% appear once; the ten largest clones hold about 3.8%. The sample in question was PBMCs from the stem cell graft donor, obtained from the stem cell graft. The receptors originated from a human donor who donated a stem cell graft to a child with acute myeloid leukemia. Both conserved end residues are part of each CDR3. The D gene is left open where the match is weak. Clone size is stated in some rows and not others, as once, few, many or a class when expanded.

clone size,D gene,J gene,V gene,CDR3 DNA,CDR3 protein
few,TRBD2,TRBJ2-1,TRBV28,TGTGCCAGCAGCCCAATCCGCGGACTAGCGGGAAGGTATGAGCAGTTCTTC,CASSPIRGLAGRYEQFF
NA,TRBD1,TRBJ2-7,TRBV27,TGTGCCAGCAGTCCGCTCCGCCGGGACAGGACCTACGAGCAGTACTTC,CASSPLRRDRTYEQYF
few,NA,TRBJ2-1,TRBV7-6,TGTGCCAGCAGCTTAAACCCCCCGGATGAGCAGTTCTTC,CASSLNPPDEQFF
NA,NA,TRBJ2-1,TRBV4-3,TGCGCCAGCAGCCAAGATAGGCAGACAATCAACAATGAGCAGTTCTTC,CASSQDRQTINNEQFF
NA,TRBD2,TRBJ2-7,TRBV12-3/TRBV12-4,TGTGCCAGCAGTTCTAGCGGGACCAACTACGAGCAGTACTTC,CASSSSGTNYEQYF
NA,NA,TRBJ2-1,TRBV29-1,TGCAGCGTTGTCTTAGGGGCCCAATTCGGGTTAGTAAGCTCCTACAATGAGCAGTTCTTC,CSVVLGAQFGLVSSYNEQFF
many,NA,TRBJ2-7,TRBV20-1,TGCAGTGCTAGGACCGAGTCCTACGAGCAGTACTTC,CSARTESYEQYF
many,NA,TRBJ2-2,TRBV20-1,TGCAGTGCTGGCCTAACGGGGACCGGGGAGCTGTTTTTT,CSAGLTGTGELFF
NA,NA,TRBJ2-2,TRBV27,TGTGCCAGCAGTTTATCGAGTTCCACCGGGGAGCTGTTTTTT,CASSLSSSTGELFF
NA,NA,TRBJ2-1,TRBV15,TGTGCCACCAGCAGACCCTCAGGTGGATCGGGCGAGCAGTTCTTC,CATSRPSGGSGEQFF
NA,NA,TRBJ2-7,TRBV28,TGTGCCAGCAGTTTATCGGGTCAAGGGAACGAGCAGTACTTC,CASSLSGQGNEQYF
NA,TRBD1,TRBJ2-7,TRBV5-1,TGCGCCAGCAGCTTGGATGGGACAGGTCCCCTCGAGCAGTACTTC,CASSLDGTGPLEQYF
NA,TRBD1,TRBJ1-4,TRBV28,TGTGCGACGAGTGACAGGGTTAATGAAAAACTGTTTTTT,CATSDRVNEKLFF
NA,TRBD2,TRBJ2-2,TRBV20-1,TGCAGTGCTAGACCATTTCCTAGCGGGAGGGGGGAGCTGTTTTTT,CSARPFPSGRGELFF
NA,NA,TRBJ2-2,TRBV20-1,TGCAGTGCTAGAGGTCCCCTGAACACCGGGGAGCTGTTTTTT,CSARGPLNTGELFF
NA,NA,TRBJ2-5,TRBV25-1,TGTGCCAGCAGTGAAAAGACGGCCCAAGAGACCCAGTACTTC,CASSEKTAQETQYF
NA,NA,TRBJ1-2,TRBV28,TGTGCCAGCAAGATCTCCATAACTAACTATGGCTACACCTTC,CASKISITNYGYTF
NA,TRBD2,TRBJ2-7,TRBV7-2,TGTGCCAGCAGCTTAGATGCGGAACTAGCGGCCTACGAGCAGTACTTC,CASSLDAELAAYEQYF
few,TRBD2,TRBJ2-7,TRBV20-1,TGCAGTGCCAACCTCCGGGGGAGGGTAGGCTCCTACGAGCAGTACTTC,CSANLRGRVGSYEQYF
few,TRBD2,TRBJ2-1,TRBV4-3,TGCGCCAGCAGCCGGGGACTAGCGTCTAATGAGCAGTTCTTC,CASSRGLASNEQFF
many,NA,TRBJ2-1,TRBV24-1,TGTGCCACCAGTCTTCCTTCTGGAGGGGAGCAGTTCTTC,CATSLPSGGEQFF
NA,NA,TRBJ2-7,TRBV27,TGTGCCAGCAGTTCCATCACCCGGGACTTCTACGAGCAGTACTTC,CASSSITRDFYEQYF
NA,NA,TRBJ2-1,TRBV12-3/TRBV12-4,TGTGCCAGCAGTAGAGCCGGGAGCTCCTACAATGAGCAGTTCTTC,CASSRAGSSYNEQFF
few,TRBD2,TRBJ2-7,TRBV27,TGTGCCAGCAGTCGAAGACTAGCCCATTCCTACGAGCAGTACTTC,CASSRRLAHSYEQYF
few,NA,TRBJ2-1,TRBV11-2,TGTGCCAGCAGCTTTAGAGATGAGCAGTTCTTC,CASSFRDEQFF
NA,NA,TRBJ2-6,TRBV24-1,TGTGCCACCAGTGCAGGGAGCTCTGGGGCCAACGTCCTGACTTTC,CATSAGSSGANVLTF